Below are 26 T cell receptor beta chains sequenced from a single sample in a study of cytomegalovirus exposure and HLA in healthy donors (dated 2017 in TCRdb). The protocol used for the library was the immunoSEQ multiplex PCR assay. For the multiplex PCR, a mixture combining 60 forward primers for TCR Vbeta segments and 13 reverse primers for TCR Jbeta segments was used. This is the immuneACCESS table as TCRdb keeps it, with only in-frame sequences that have V and J called. A part of the clones is gone; compared with another copy, unresolved V genes explain less than half, and the rest is unexplained. This sample holds 150,000 to 200,000 clones; over 60% were observed only once. The top ten hold about 1% of the sample. The sequenced sample consisted of PBMCs. The receptors were sampled from a woman aged 35 to 49 in good health and CMV-seronegative.

J is TRBJ1-4 and V is TRBV11-2, with 8 bases matching TRBD1. The CDR3 has 16 residues. Germline lookup yields CDR1 SGHAT and CDR2 FQNNGV. V was pared by 6 bases and J by 9 bases, with 15 bases of the junction left unmatched. The CDR3 sequence is CASRAGRGTGVKKLFF. CDR3 in DNA: TGTGCCAGCAGAGCAGGGCGGGGGACAGGAGTTAAAAAACTGTTTTTT. Looking up the rest from reference TRBV11-2 and TRBJ1-4 gives the full variable domain: EAGVAQSPRYKIIEKRQSVAFWCNPISGHATLYWYQQILGQGPKLLIQFQNNGVVDDSQLPKDRFSAERLKGVDSTLKIQPAKLEDSAVYLCASRAGRGTGVKKLFFGSGTQLSVL.

This clone showed up just a few times. The rearrangement joins TRBV9 to TRBJ2-1, with 7 bases lining up with TRBD2. This CDR3 region has 15 residues. Germline values: CDR1 SGDLS, CDR2 YYNGEE. Germline trimming cut 0 bases from V and 3 bases from J; bases unmatched to any gene: 3. CDR3 sequence reads: CASSVGREIYNEQFF. The CDR3 DNA is TGTGCCAGCAGCGTAGGGCGGGAGATCTACAATGAGCAGTTCTTC.

The V gene is TRBV6-1, the J gene TRBJ2-1, with a possible D match to TRBD2 (5 bases). This CDR3 comprises 15 residues. The V end lost 10 bases, the J end lost 2 bases, and 18 bases lay between the germline ends. Germline CDR1 reads MNHNS; CDR2 reads SASEGT. The DNA for the CDR3 is TGTGCCACCCTTAGCGACCTTGGGGCCTACAATGAGCAGTTCTTC. Translation: CATLSDLGAYNEQFF.

This clone has a handful of counts. This sequence joins TRBV7-9 and TRBJ1-3; 7 bases agree with TRBD1. Trimming took 8 bases from V and 11 from J; bases not matched to a gene: 12. Germline V lookup: CDR1 SEHNR, CDR2 FQNEAQ (reference sequence). The CDR3 sequence is 13 residues long. In nucleotides, the CDR3 is TGTGCCAGCGCGTTGGGACAGAGGACCTCCATATATTTT. Protein product: CASALGQRTSIYF.

This clone was detected once. The rearrangement uses TRBV27 and TRBJ1-2; 7 nucleotides line up with TRBD1. Germline trimming cut 2 bases from V and 4 bases from J; bases unmatched to any gene: 7. The length of the CDR3 is 15 residues. Germline lookup yields CDR1 MNHEY and CDR2 SMNVEV (reference sequence). CDR3: CASSLAPGQSYGYTF. The CDR3 DNA is TGTGCCAGCAGTTTAGCCCCGGGACAGTCCTATGGCTACACCTTC.

The chain employs TRBV7-8 and TRBJ2-7; a possible D gene is TRBD2 (6 bases). Germline values: CDR1 SGHVS, CDR2 FQNEAQ. The CDR3 has 16 residues. V lost 5 bases, J lost 0 bases, and 17 bases lay in between. Here the CDR3 reads CASSGRRGRSSYEQYF. DNA for the CDR3: TGTGCCAGCAGCGGGCGGAGGGGCAGAAGCTCCTACGAGCAGTACTTC.

There are a few counts of this clone. V usage is TRBV11-3 and J usage is TRBJ2-5, with D tentatively TRBD2 (5 bases). This CDR3 is 12 amino acids long. Between the trimmed V and J ends, which lost 5 bases and 5 bases, there was a span of 9 bases. Per germline, CDR1 SGHNT and CDR2 YENEEA. CDR3: CASSPSWETQYF. The DNA of the CDR3 is TGTGCCAGCAGCCCTAGCTGGGAGACCCAGTACTTC.

The table lists this clone with a count of one. The CDR3 DNA is TGTGCCAGCAGTCCCCGGACAGGGGGCAACGAGCAGTACGTC. Encoded protein: CASSPRTGGNEQYV. The V call is TRBV11-3, the J call TRBJ2-7; TRBD1 agrees at 11 bases. Germline CDR1 is SGHNT and CDR2 is YENEEA. J lost 5 bases, V lost 6 bases, and 6 bases had no gene match. The CDR3 extends over 14 amino acids.

This CDR3 is CASSLVLAESYEQYF. The CDR3 DNA reads as TGTGCCAGCAGCTTAGTTCTAGCGGAGTCCTACGAGCAGTACTTC. The chain is built from TRBV7-2 and TRBJ2-7; 7 bases match TRBD2. The trim removed 1 base at V and 1 base at J, leaving 4 bases unmatched. The CDR3 extends over 15 amino acids. The germline V gene has CDR1 SGHTA and CDR2 FQGNSA.

The CDR3, as DNA: TGTGCCAGCAGCCCCTTTGGACTCTCAGCTTACAATGAGCAGTTCTTC. Encoded protein: CASSPFGLSAYNEQFF. The chain has TRBV5-6 and TRBJ2-1, with D tentatively TRBD2 (5 bases). The CDR3 covers 16 residues. Trimming shortened V by 4 bases and J by 4 bases, and 18 bases separated the two germline ends. Looked up from germline, CDR1 is SGHDT and CDR2 is YYEEEE. Filled out from reference TRBV5-6 and TRBJ2-1, the complete variable domain reads DAGVTQSPTHLIKTRGQQVTLRCSPKSGHDTVSWYQQALGQGPQFIFQYYEEEERQRGNFPDRFSGHQFPNYSSELNVNALLLGDSALYLCASSPFGLSAYNEQFFGPGTRLTVL.

This chain joins TRBV4-3 and TRBJ2-2; 7 bases are a match to TRBD1. CDR3 length: 18 amino acids. CDR1 is LGHNA, CDR2 YSLEER, per germline. V trimming: 3 bases; J trimming: 1 base; junction bases outside the gene matches: 11. CDR3 loop: CASSHRLTGAGNTGELFF. The CDR3 DNA follows: TGCGCCAGCAGCCACAGACTCACAGGGGCGGGGAACACCGGGGAGCTGTTTTTT.

The chain recombines TRBV6-5 with TRBJ1-1; TRBD1 might be the D (6 bases). CDR1 and CDR2 (germline): MNHEY, SVGAGI. The CDR3 sequence is 14 residues long. V gave up 2 bases and J gave up 0 bases, with 7 bases separating them. CDR3 nucleotides: TGTGCCAGCAGTTACGGGACAATGAACACTGAAGCTTTCTTT. Its translation: CASSYGTMNTEAFF.

The chain links TRBV7-2 to TRBJ2-5, with TRBD2 identical over 9 bases. Germline V lookup: CDR1 SGHTA, CDR2 FQGNSA. This CDR3 spans 15 amino acids. V gave up 6 bases and J gave up 4 bases; unmatched junction bases: 9. CDR3 sequence (DNA): TGTGCCAGCAGAGGGGGGCGGGAGGGCTTAGAGACCCAGTACTTC. Its protein product is CASRGGREGLETQYF.

This chain connects TRBV19 to TRBJ1-1, with D unresolved. Germline-derived CDR1 and CDR2 are LNHDA and SQIVND (reference sequence). Trimming cost V 2 bases and J 3 bases, with 10 bases left between them. The CDR3 is 14 residues long. The CDR3 coding sequence is TGTGCCAGTAGTATATCGGCAGGCCACACTGAAGCTTTCTTT. This encodes CASSISAGHTEAFF.

The chain combines TRBV18 with TRBJ1-1, with TRBD1 matching 10 bases. From germline, CDR1 is KGHSH and CDR2 LQKENI. The CDR3 loop spans 14 amino acids. V dropped 5 bases and J dropped 5; count of bases not matched to a gene: 5. The DNA of the CDR3 is TGTGCCAGCTCAGCGGGACAGGGGCGGACTGAAGCTTTCTTT. It yields the protein CASSAGQGRTEAFF.

This sequence joins TRBV7-2 and TRBJ1-1, with D perhaps TRBD1 (6 bases). Per the germline V gene, CDR1 is SGHTA and CDR2 is FQGNSA. CDR3 length: 15 amino acids. V lost 5 bases to trimming and J lost 5 bases, with 18 bases between them. The CDR3 reads CASSPPQGLGTEAFF. In nucleotides, the CDR3 is TGTGCCAGCAGCCCACCACAGGGTTTGGGGACTGAAGCTTTCTTT.

The rearrangement links TRBV30 to TRBJ1-3; tentative D call: TRBD1 (5 bases). V gave up 0 bases and J gave up 1 base, with 7 bases separating them. The CDR3 extends over 14 amino acids. Germline CDR1 and CDR2: GTSNPN and SVGIG (reference sequence). CDR3 nucleotides: TGTGCCTGGAGTGTAACAGGTTCTGGAAACACCATATATTTT. Protein product: CAWSVTGSGNTIYF.

The chain joins TRBV6-6 to TRBJ2-5, with a weak D call TRBD1 (5 bases). The length of the CDR3 is 14 residues. The germline gives CDR1 MNHNY, CDR2 SVGAGI (reference sequence). The V end lost 4 bases, the J end lost 5 bases, and 14 bases lay between the germline ends. CDR3 amino acids: CASSFGAGSETQYF. CDR3 bases: TGTGCCAGCAGTTTTGGGGCAGGTTCGGAGACCCAGTACTTC.

The chain joins TRBV2 to TRBJ2-6, with D perhaps TRBD2 (6 bases). Germline loops: CDR1 SNHLY, CDR2 FYNNEI. The CDR3 covers 15 residues. The V end lost 3 bases, the J end lost 2 bases, and 8 bases lay between the germline ends. Written as DNA, the CDR3 is TGTGCCAGCAGTGACGGGGGAGCTGGGGCCAACGTCCTGACTTTC. Translating it yields CASSDGGAGANVLTF.

The chain has TRBV7-2 and TRBJ1-2, with D unclear. CDR1 and CDR2 from the germline V gene are SGHTA and FQGNSA. The CDR3 runs to 13 residues. V lost 5 bases and J lost 8, with 15 bases in between. CDR3 residues: CASSEYSKYGYTF. Here the CDR3 DNA reads TGTGCCAGCAGCGAGTACTCAAAATACGGCTACACCTTC. Full variable domain (remainder filled in from reference TRBV7-2 and TRBJ1-2): GAGVSQSPSNKVTEKGKDVELRCDPISGHTALYWYRQSLGQGLEFLIYFQGNSAPDKSGLPSDRFSAERTGGSVSTLTIQRTQQEDSAVYLCASSEYSKYGYTFGSGTRLTVV.

This clone was observed a single time. The chain is built from TRBV27 and TRBJ1-2; tentatively, D is TRBD1 (5 bases). CDR3 length: 16 amino acids. The V end lost 6 bases, the J end lost 2 bases, and 19 bases lay between the germline ends. CDR1 MNHEY and CDR2 SMNVEV come from the germline V gene (reference sequence). CDR3 in DNA: TGTGCCAGCAGACCGGGGGGTGGGCAGGGCAACTATGGCTACACCTTC. Translation: CASRPGGGQGNYGYTF.

This chain joins TRBV11-3 and TRBJ2-2; 7 positions agree with TRBD2. Germline V lookup: CDR1 SGHNT, CDR2 YENEEA. J gave up 1 base and V 5 bases, and 4 bases lay outside the gene matches. This CDR3 has 15 amino acids. DNA for the CDR3: TGTGCCAGCAGCCTCCGGACTAGGAACACCGGGGAGCTGTTTTTT. It yields the protein CASSLRTRNTGELFF. Together with reference TRBV11-3 and TRBJ2-2, the CDR3 gives the full variable domain: EAGVVQSPRYKIIEKKQPVAFWCNPISGHNTLYWYLQNLGQGPELLIRYENEEAVDDSQLPKDRFSAERLKGVDSTLKIQPAELGDSAVYLCASSLRTRNTGELFFGEGSRLTVL.

The chain links TRBV29-1 to TRBJ2-5; TRBD2 might be the D (6 bases). The germline V and J ends were trimmed by 7 bases and 5 bases, with 23 bases remaining between them. This CDR3 has 15 residues. The germline V gene encodes CDR1 SQVTM and CDR2 ANQGSEA. The CDR3 reads CSAGQGGTQRETQYF. DNA of the CDR3: TGCAGCGCTGGGCAGGGCGGGACCCAGAGGGAGACCCAGTACTTC.

The chain is built from TRBV29-1 and TRBJ1-1, with D maybe TRBD1 (5 bases). The V end was cut by 4 bases, the J end by 7 bases, with 16 bases between. The CDR3 has 13 residues. The V gene's germline CDR1 is SQVTM and CDR2 ANQGSEA. This CDR3 reads CSVAGLGLGEAFF. The CDR3 nucleotides are TGCAGCGTTGCAGGATTGGGACTAGGTGAAGCTTTCTTT.

The rearrangement links TRBV2 to TRBJ1-4; maybe TRBD1 (6 bases). Between the trimmed V and J ends, which lost 4 bases and 4 bases, there was a span of 19 bases. This CDR3 is built from 17 residues. Germline V gene data show CDR1 as SNHLY and CDR2 as FYNNEI. The CDR3 is CASSVSPQDRDNEKLFF. In DNA form, the CDR3 reads TGTGCCAGCAGTGTATCCCCCCAGGACAGAGATAATGAAAAACTGTTTTTT.

V and J are TRBV6-4 and TRBJ2-7, with TRBD2 matching 12 bases. The CDR3 extends over 17 amino acids. Germline V gene data show CDR1 as MRHNA and CDR2 as SNTAGT. V was pared by 6 bases and J by 3 bases, with 12 bases of the junction left unmatched. The CDR3 region is CASRTGGLAGTLYEQYF. The CDR3 nucleotides read TGTGCCAGCAGGACGGGGGGACTAGCGGGTACCCTCTACGAGCAGTACTTC.